This T cell receptor beta chain was observed in a study of T cell responses to AZD1222 COVID-19 vaccine. Findings of the study overall: Variant regions that are unmutated are reportedly the target of nearly half of spike-specific TCRs. White British people made up most donors, females outnumbered males, and clonal diversity was possibly underestimated. At baseline, seropositivity was found in only six or seven AZD1222 recipients.

V lost 5 bases, J lost 2 bases, and 10 bases lay in between. CDR3 length equals 14 residues. Germline V gives CDR1 LNHDA, CDR2 SQIVND (reference sequence). On this clone: Its antigen is unknown.

The method was immunoSEQ multiplex PCR; TCRdb's version includes in-frame clones alone and lacks a portion of them. Of 75,000 to 100,000 clones in the sample, roughly 90% were seen once. The sequencing here drew on peripheral blood, taken on day 0 of AZD1222 vaccination. The rearrangement joins TRBV19 to TRBJ1-5, with D tentatively TRBD1 (5 bases). This TCR came from an adult in good health. CDR3 sequence: CASSVGEGNQPQHF. The CDR3 DNA sequence: TGTGCCAGTAGTGTAGGGGAGGGCAATCAGCCCCAGCATTTT.